This record looks at one T cell receptor (beta chain) sequence and its context. Its antigen has not been determined. There are no base qualities to consult, and no much larger clone falls within one base. From cysteine to phenylalanine, the CDR3 is 20 amino acids long. Only the CDR3 DNA stays, 60 bases, in frame from base 1. Based on the germline V gene, the CDR1 and CDR2 sequences are SNHLY and FYNNEI. Clipping removes 4 bases from V and 4 bases from J, with 21 as the unmatched junction base count. Using the deep immunoSEQ assay, TCR CDR3 regions were amplified from genomic DNA by multiplex PCR. For each cell subset, the extracted genomic DNA was distributed evenly across all wells of several immunoSEQ 96-well plates, and each plate served as one replicate. For sorted subsets, about 200 ng genomic DNA, equal to 30,000 to 35,000 T cell genomes, was loaded into each replicate PCR. Purified libraries were measured with a Qubit 3.0 fluorometer, size-checked on a Bioanalyzer 2100, and measured again with the KAPA Library Quantification kit. Each immunoSEQ 96-well plate was sequenced on its own single-read 150-cycle Illumina NextSeq 550 flow cell. The original methods were these. The immunoSEQ output contained only junctional sequences without quality scores, so filtering could not match that applied to full-length reads. Sequences were annotated with PyIR, a Python wrapper for IgBLAST v1.9, and V/J genes and CDR3 were assigned using IMGT germline references. Reads were filtered out if the reads had weak V/J assignments (E-value above 1e-6), no CDR3, stop codons, out-of-frame junctions, or ambiguous translated residues. V3J clonotypes were defined by identical inferred V gene, J gene, and CDR3 amino acid sequence. To compute the percentage overlap between repertoires, the number of shared unique clonotypes was divided by the size of the smaller repertoire. RTK rarefaction, the Chao1 estimator, and Recon v2.1 estimates of unobserved clonotypes were used to assess repertoire richness. Generation probabilities were computed with OLGA for all TCRbeta clonotypes obtained by the gDNA method from a handful of donors. TCRdb took this table from immuneACCESS and kept in-frame rearrangements with V and J called. Such tables lack part of the clones; where checked against another copy, unresolved V genes explain under half of the gap, and the rest is unexplained. V and J calls and clone size come straight from that table; D and trimming were deduced from the DNA. The sample table lists a few million clones, approximately 95% of them with a count of one. The ten largest clones represent about 0.37% of the sample.

This record comes from a study of shared clonotypes between healthy human individuals (dated by TCRdb to 2020 to 2022). As for the study more broadly: Three men and two women, aged 18 to 49 years, made up the cohort. Per donor, three plates each were used for CD4 naive and CD4 memory, two for CD8 naive, and one for CD8 memory. The study deeply sequenced blood TCR repertoires of several healthy adults to estimate repertoire size and the extent of clonotype sharing between individuals. To increase sequencing depth and limit assay-specific biases, different laboratories used diverse techniques to prepare libraries and sequence TCR repertoires. Per donor, leukapheresis produced somewhere between about 0.94 and 9 billion PBMCs. What the authors observed across the whole study: Larger estimated clonotype richness was generally found for naive subsets than for memory subsets. Sampling was limited to blood, and TCR repertoires in tissue likely differ from TCR repertoires in blood. Compared with non-shared clonotypes, the clonotypes found in all four sorted-subset donors had higher generation probabilities. The genetic and exposure-history diversity represented was limited by the small number of donors. Rarefaction of sorted-subset datasets indicated incomplete sequencing despite the large sequencing depth. Based on pairwise subsampling, the degree of clonotype sharing among donors was expected to be affected by sequencing depth. When four donors were compared, the shared fraction of clonotypes was around 4.6% for naive CD4, approximately 3.5% for naive CD8, more than 2% for memory CD4, and around 0.37% for memory CD8.

The donors were healthy, HIV-negative adults who had no recently reported acute infections or vaccinations. All donors were Caucasian adults living in Nashville, Tennessee, USA. CD4+ T cells were enriched through magnetic negative selection, after which naive cells were positively selected on CD45RA and the remaining negative fraction served as the memory subset. Blood was obtained by leukapheresis, after which PBMCs were separated by Ficoll-Histopaque density gradient centrifugation and cryopreserved in liquid nitrogen vapor phase. Purity and quantity of every magnetically sorted T cell population were checked by analytical flow cytometry. Genomic DNA was isolated from each sorted fraction and quantified by UV absorbance on a Nanodrop 2000c.

This TCR was sampled from a man in his late teens or twenties in good health. Some clones in this sample may be carry-over from other donors' samples. The chain links TRBV2 with TRBJ2-5, with TRBD2 matching 10 junction bases. Sequencing was carried out using naive CD4+ T cells from PBMCs. This specimen's cell subset or site label, per the study, means: CD45RA+ positively selected. The CDR3 protein is CASSGFRSSGRGFVLETQYF. The nucleotides are TGTGCCAGCAGTGGGTTTCGTTCAAGCGGGAGGGGGTTTGTCTTAGAGACCCAGTACTTC.